The entry that follows covers one T cell receptor beta chain sequence. Sequencing used immunoSEQ multiplex PCR; TCRdb keeps in-frame clones, though not all of them. The repertoire holds approximately 150,000 clones, with 94% as singletons. The entry originates in a study of control samples from healthy donors and cancer patients. Germline CDR1 reads LGHNA; CDR2 reads YNFKEQ. The CDR3 consists of 18 residues. The J segment lost 3 bases and the V segment lost 0 bases, leaving 9 bases of the junction unmatched. This TCR came from a middle-aged man in good health. The sample was blood. V gene TRBV4-2 combines with J gene TRBJ2-3, with 10 bases fitting TRBD2. The CDR3 DNA is TGTGCCAGCAGCCAAGATGGTGGAGCGGGAGGGCAGACAGATACGCAGTATTTT. Encoded protein: CASSQDGGAGGQTDTQYF.